This T cell receptor beta chain was profiled in a study of cytomegalovirus exposure and HLA in healthy donors. CDR1 and CDR2 from the germline V gene are KGHSH and LQKENI. The V end was cut by 3 bases, the J end by 8 bases, with 11 bases between. There are 13 residues in the CDR3. PCR was performed using 60 Vbeta and 13 Jbeta primers. Assay used: immunoSEQ multiplex PCR; TCRdb lists only in-frame clones, some missing. The repertoire holds roughly 100,000 clones, with over 60% as singletons. This receptor was obtained from a man aged 25-45 years in good health and CMV-seropositive. V gene TRBV18 combines with J gene TRBJ2-1, with TRBD1 as a possible D gene (5 bases). Sequenced material: PBMCs. The CDR3 is CASSPDMQDEQFF. The CDR3 bases are TGTGCCAGCTCACCGGACATGCAGGATGAGCAGTTCTTC.